A single sample is the source of the 11 T cell receptor beta chains below, sequenced in a study of shared clonotypes between healthy human individuals. TCRdb's table, derived via immunoSEQ multiplex PCR, lists solely in-frame clones and lacks some. The sample carries roughly 2.4 million clones, roughly 95% recorded once. Input material: naive CD4+ T cells sorted from blood. Subset: CD45RA+ positively selected. The receptors here all came from a young man in good health.

V usage is TRBV28 and J usage is TRBJ2-5; the match to TRBD2 covers 7 bases. V trimming: 3 bases; J trimming: 2 bases; junction bases outside the gene matches: 3. There are 14 residues in the CDR3. Germline lookup yields CDR1 MDHEN and CDR2 SYDVKM. The CDR3 region has the DNA TGTGCCAGCAGTTTGCGGGACTATCAAGAGACCCAGTACTTC. Translated: CASSLRDYQETQYF.

The CDR3 here is CASRTGGAYYGYTF. The CDR3 DNA sequence: TGTGCCAGCAGAACAGGGGGCGCTTACTATGGCTACACCTTC. The rearrangement uses TRBV19 and TRBJ1-2; 9 nucleotides agree with TRBD1. Trimming removed 9 bases from V and 3 bases from J; junction bases left unmatched: 8. Germline CDR1 and CDR2: LNHDA and SQIVND (reference sequence). The CDR3 is 14 amino acids.

The genes are TRBV9 and TRBJ2-6; D might be TRBD1 or TRBD2, each matching 5 bases. The CDR3 has 17 amino acids. The V gene lost 2 bases and the J gene lost 0 bases, with 12 bases spanning the gap. The germline CDR1 and CDR2 sequences are SGDLS and YYNGEE. DNA for the CDR3: TGTGCCAGCAGCGTCCTGGGGGTATTCTCTGGGGCCAACGTCCTGACTTTC. The encoded protein is CASSVLGVFSGANVLTF.

This chain joins TRBV7-6 and TRBJ1-5; TRBD1 matches at 7 bases. V lost 2 bases and J lost 6; bases outside the gene matches: 13. The CDR3 spans 17 residues. Germline loops: CDR1 SGHVS, CDR2 FNYEAQ. CDR3 coding DNA: TGTGCCAGCAGCTTAAAATCTGGGACAGTGTTGTTTCAGCCCCAGCATTTT. Its protein product is CASSLKSGTVLFQPQHF. Full variable domain (remainder filled in from reference TRBV7-6 and TRBJ1-5): GAGVSQSPRYKVTKRGQDVALRCDPISGHVSLYWYRQALGQGPEFLTYFNYEAQQDKSGLPNDRFSAERPEGSISTLTIQRTEQRDSAMYRCASSLKSGTVLFQPQHFGDGTRLSIL.

The CDR3 DNA reads as TGCGCCAGCAGCCCACCCACGAGCGGGGGGGGTAATGAGCAGTTCTTC. Its protein product is CASSPPTSGGGNEQFF. V and J are TRBV5-1 and TRBJ2-1; 10 bases agree with TRBD2. Germline CDR1 SGHRS, CDR2 YFSETQ. CDR3 length: 16 amino acids. Trimming at V came to 4 bases and at J to 7 bases, leaving 11 bases not matched to a gene.

This chain connects TRBV28 to TRBJ2-5; D is undetermined. The ends were cut back, 0 bases at V and 5 bases at J, with 4 bases in the middle. The CDR3 has 12 residues. From germline, CDR1 is MDHEN and CDR2 SYDVKM. CDR3 amino acids: CASSLWGETQYF. The CDR3 bases are TGTGCCAGCAGTTTATGGGGGGAGACCCAGTACTTC.

J is TRBJ2-6 and V is TRBV2, with a weak D call TRBD1 (6 bases). V was cut by 9 bases and J by 1 base, with 7 bases left in between. Germline lookup yields CDR1 SNHLY and CDR2 FYNNEI. The CDR3 is 13 amino acids. For the CDR3, the DNA is TGTGCCAGAGGGGGATCTGGGGCCAACGTCCTGACTTTC. Residues: CARGGSGANVLTF.

The chain employs TRBV2 and TRBJ2-1, with 8 bases identical to TRBD1. The CDR3 length is 13 residues. Germline-derived CDR1 and CDR2 are SNHLY and FYNNEI. V gave up 6 bases and J gave up 7 bases; unmatched junction bases: 5. The CDR3 DNA reads as TGTGCCAGCAGAACAGACAGGGGAAATGAGCAGTTCTTC. This codes for CASRTDRGNEQFF.

The V and J genes are TRBV7-2 and TRBJ2-3; no reliable D call. V gave up 1 base and J gave up 6 bases, with 14 bases separating them. Germline V lookup: CDR1 SGHTA, CDR2 FQGNSA. This CDR3 comprises 15 residues. CDR3 DNA sequence: TGTGCCAGCAGCTTAGTCGGGCTCCCCACCGATACGCAGTATTTT. Translation gives CASSLVGLPTDTQYF. The full variable domain, in which reference TRBV7-2 and TRBJ2-3 provide the parts outside the CDR3, is GAGVSQSPSNKVTEKGKDVELRCDPISGHTALYWYRQSLGQGLEFLIYFQGNSAPDKSGLPSDRFSAERTGGSVSTLTIQRTQQEDSAVYLCASSLVGLPTDTQYFGPGTRLTVL.

DNA of the CDR3: TGTGCCAGCAGTCTCCTCAGGGGGGCGCGGGGTGAAGCTTTCTTT. This translates into CASSLLRGARGEAFF. The gene calls are TRBV28 and TRBJ1-1; 7 nucleotides match TRBD1. This CDR3 spans 15 amino acids. V lost 5 bases to trimming and J lost 7 bases; unmatched junction nucleotides: 13. From germline, CDR1 is MDHEN and CDR2 SYDVKM.

The gene calls are TRBV18 and TRBJ2-5, with D perhaps matching TRBD2 (5 bases). Germline V gives CDR1 KGHSH, CDR2 LQKENI. V was cut by 6 bases and J by 2 bases, with 13 bases left in between. This CDR3 contains 14 residues. CDR3 DNA: TGTGCCAGCTCTCTGGCGGGTCGTCAAGAGACCCAGTACTTC. Protein product: CASSLAGRQETQYF.